This T cell receptor beta chain stems from a study of Tregs in tolerant kidney transplant recipients. CDR1 is SGHAT, CDR2 FQNNGV, per germline. The CDR3 contains 16 residues. The ends lost 3 bases at V and 3 bases at J; junction bases unmatched: 10. After 6 days with irradiated graft donor PBMCs, CFSE-labeled recipient PBMCs were FACS-sorted. Study-level results: Nucleotide sequences could not be compared across some patients' samples due to primer changes.

As for this clone: Its cognate antigen is unknown.

TCRdb keeps only in-frame clones here, not all; method: immunoSEQ multiplex PCR. The sample comprises several thousand clones, approximately 35% of which are singletons, and 5.8% rests with the top ten. The sample here was CD8+ T cells from blood cultured with allogeneic cells, taken before the transplant. This chain connects TRBV11-2 to TRBJ2-7; 8 nucleotides line up with TRBD2. This receptor was obtained from a human patient who received a combined kidney and bone marrow transplant. For the CDR3, the DNA is TGTGCCAGCAGCTTTCCCCGAACGGGGGGGGGCTACGAGCAGTACTTC. It translates to CASSFPRTGGGYEQYF.